The 12 T cell receptor beta chains below all came from one sample that was sequenced in a study of blood T cells in healthy people across ages. A J-beta primer mix and a sample-barcoded 5' primer were used in a second PCR of roughly 7 to 12 cycles. Using its own MiXCR run on the 5' RACE reads, TCRdb lists one record per CDR3 protein. Among around 850,000 distinct CDR3 sequences listed, 30% to 45% were seen once. Sequenced input: blood. The origin of the receptors is a man between 18 and 29 years old in good health.

This clonotype was observed a handful of times. The rearrangement links TRBV20-1 to TRBJ2-1; possibly TRBD1 or TRBD2 for D (5 bases each). Between the trimmed V and J ends, which lost 3 bases and 4 bases, there was a span of 13 bases. Per the germline V gene, CDR1 is DFQATT and CDR2 is SNEGSKA (reference sequence). This CDR3 contains 14 residues. Here the CDR3 reads CSASRGPKYNEQFF. In nucleotides, the CDR3 is TGCAGTGCTAGTCGGGGCCCCAAGTACAATGAGCAGTTCTTC.

A remark on this clonotype: A much larger clone is a single base away; this may be a read error. The V call is TRBV12-3 or TRBV12-4, the J call TRBJ2-7, with TRBD2 as a possible D gene (5 bases). Trimming removed 11 bases from V and 0 bases from J, with 14 bases in between. The CDR3 has 13 amino acids. CDR3 DNA: TGTGCCTCCGGCAGGAGGAACTCCTACGAGCAGTACTTC. Translating it yields CASGRRNSYEQYF.

The sample holds many counts of this clonotype. J is TRBJ1-1 and V is TRBV28, with D hard to call. The CDR3 extends over 14 amino acids. CDR1 MDHEN and CDR2 SYDVKM come from the germline V gene. The ends were cut back, 3 bases at V and 2 bases at J, with 10 bases in the middle. The CDR3 reads CASSFADTNTEAFF. In DNA form, the CDR3 reads TGTGCCAGCAGTTTTGCCGATACAAACACTGAAGCTTTCTTT. Full variable domain (remainder filled in from reference TRBV28 and TRBJ1-1): DVKVTQSSRYLVKRTGEKVFLECVQDMDHENMFWYRQDPGLGLRLIYFSYDVKMKEKGDIPEGYSVSREKKERFSLILESASTNQTSMYLCASSFADTNTEAFFGQGTRLTVV.

On this clonotype itself: This sequence may be a read error, since a much larger clone differs from it by one base. The rearrangement joins TRBV4-3 to TRBJ2-1; the D is unclear. V was clipped by 6 bases and J by 8 bases, with 14 bases between them. This CDR3 spans 13 amino acids. Germline V gene sequence: CDR1 LGHNA, CDR2 YSLEER. CDR3 in DNA: TGCGCCAGCAGGACCCGGGCGGCAGATGAGCAGTTCTTC. It specifies CASRTRAADEQFF.

This clonotype was observed a few times. This rearrangement joins TRBV11-2 to TRBJ2-3; 7 bases fit TRBD2. V lost 8 bases to trimming and J lost 2 bases; unmatched junction nucleotides: 7. Germline V lookup: CDR1 SGHAT, CDR2 FQNNGV. The CDR3 has 14 residues. The CDR3 coding sequence is TGTGCCAGCGCCGGGGACTACCTCACAGATACGCAGTATTTT. This encodes CASAGDYLTDTQYF.

This clonotype occurred a few times. This chain links TRBV20-1 with TRBJ1-6, with D possibly being TRBD1 (6 bases). Trimming took off 5 bases at V and 4 bases at J, with 15 bases between the two ends. The CDR3 is 15 residues long. The V gene's germline CDR1 is DFQATT and CDR2 SNEGSKA (reference sequence). The chain's CDR3 is CSAGSSGQYNSPLHF. Here the CDR3 DNA reads TGCAGTGCTGGATCCTCCGGACAGTATAATTCACCCCTCCACTTT.

This clonotype was seen at least ten times. This chain uses TRBV3-1 with TRBJ2-5; D gene ambiguous. CDR3 length equals 13 residues. Germline-derived CDR1 and CDR2 are LGHDT and YNNKEL (reference sequence). Trimming stripped 2 bases from V and 2 bases from J, with 6 bases between. CDR3 sequence: CASSQLSQETQYF. The CDR3 DNA follows: TGTGCCAGCAGCCAACTTAGTCAAGAGACCCAGTACTTC.

This clonotype has more than one count but fewer than ten. The V gene is TRBV12-3 or TRBV12-4, the J gene TRBJ1-4; D is ambiguous. V lost 6 bases to trimming and J lost 8 bases, with 10 bases between them. The CDR3 is 12 residues long. CDR3 in amino acids: CASSQGWEKLFF. Written as DNA, the CDR3 is TGTGCCAGCAGCCAAGGGTGGGAAAAACTGTTTTTT.

This chain links TRBV7-6 with TRBJ1-2; D unclear. The CDR3 sequence is 14 residues long. V lost 2 bases to trimming and J lost 8 bases, with 15 bases between them. In germline, CDR1 is SGHVS, CDR2 FNYEAQ. CDR3 protein: CASSLNPTTWGYTF. The CDR3 nucleotides are TGTGCCAGCAGCTTAAATCCGACGACGTGGGGCTACACCTTC.

Points on this clonotype: A much bigger clone sits one base away, suggesting this may be a read error. This sequence joins TRBV20-1 and TRBJ2-7; a weak D match, TRBD2 (6 bases). This CDR3 has 15 residues. The V end was cut by 4 bases, the J end by 7 bases, with 23 bases between. Germline V gene lookup returns CDR1 DFQATT and CDR2 SNEGSKA (reference sequence). The CDR3 DNA sequence: TGCAGTGCTATCAGAGCGGGTATTGGCTACAATGAGCAGTACTTC. Translation gives CSAIRAGIGYNEQYF.

Only a few counts were recorded for this clonotype. The J gene is TRBJ1-1, the V gene TRBV5-1; tentatively, D is TRBD1 (5 bases). CDR3 length: 12 amino acids. Germline CDR1 is SGHRS and CDR2 is YFSETQ. The ends were cut back, 2 bases at V and 6 bases at J, with 8 bases in the middle. CDR3 nucleotide sequence: TGCGCCAGCAGCTTACGGGGCGCTGAAGCTTTCTTT. Amino acids: CASSLRGAEAFF. Together with reference TRBV5-1 and TRBJ1-1, the CDR3 gives the full variable domain: KAGVTQTPRYLIKTRGQQVTLSCSPISGHRSVSWYQQTPGQGLQFLFEYFSETQRNKGNFPGRFSGRQFSNSRSEMNVSTLELGDSALYLCASSLRGAEAFFGQGTRLTVV.

The J gene is TRBJ1-1, the V gene TRBV2; perhaps TRBD1 as D (5 bases). In germline, CDR1 is SNHLY, CDR2 FYNNEI. This CDR3 is 14 amino acids long. The V end was cut by 6 bases, the J end by 2 bases, with 13 bases between. This CDR3 is CASSKRGSNTEAFF. DNA for the CDR3: TGTGCCAGCAGCAAAAGGGGCAGCAACACTGAAGCTTTCTTT. Complete variable domain (other parts from reference TRBV2 and TRBJ1-1): EPEVTQTPSHQVTQMGQEVILRCVPISNHLYFYWYRQILGQKVEFLVSFYNNEISEKSEIFDDQFSVERPDGSNFTLKIRSTKLEDSAMYFCASSKRGSNTEAFFGQGTRLTVV.